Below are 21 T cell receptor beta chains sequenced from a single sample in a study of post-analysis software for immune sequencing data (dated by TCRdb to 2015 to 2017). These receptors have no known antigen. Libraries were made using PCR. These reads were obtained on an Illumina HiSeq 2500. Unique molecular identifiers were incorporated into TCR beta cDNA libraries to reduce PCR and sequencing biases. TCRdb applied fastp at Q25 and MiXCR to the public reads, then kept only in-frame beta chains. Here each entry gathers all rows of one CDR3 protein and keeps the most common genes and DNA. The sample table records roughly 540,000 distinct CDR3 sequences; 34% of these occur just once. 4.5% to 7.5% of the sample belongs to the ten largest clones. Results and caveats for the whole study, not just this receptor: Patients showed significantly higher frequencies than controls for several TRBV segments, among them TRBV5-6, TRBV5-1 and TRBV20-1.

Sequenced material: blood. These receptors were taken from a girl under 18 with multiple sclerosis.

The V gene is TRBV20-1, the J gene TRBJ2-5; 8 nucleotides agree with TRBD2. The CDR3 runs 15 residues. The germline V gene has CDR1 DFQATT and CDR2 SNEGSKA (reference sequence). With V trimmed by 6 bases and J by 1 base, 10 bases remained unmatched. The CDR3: CSALSGGDLQETQYF. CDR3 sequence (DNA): TGCAGTGCCCTGAGCGGGGGCGACCTCCAAGAGACCCAGTACTTC.

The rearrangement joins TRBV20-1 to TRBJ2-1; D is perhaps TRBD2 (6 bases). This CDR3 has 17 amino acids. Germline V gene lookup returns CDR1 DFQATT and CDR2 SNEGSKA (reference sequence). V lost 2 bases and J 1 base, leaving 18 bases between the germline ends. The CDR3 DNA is TGCAGTGCTAGAACGGGGGTAGACTCTAGGTCCTACAATGAGCAGTTCTTC. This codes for CSARTGVDSRSYNEQFF.

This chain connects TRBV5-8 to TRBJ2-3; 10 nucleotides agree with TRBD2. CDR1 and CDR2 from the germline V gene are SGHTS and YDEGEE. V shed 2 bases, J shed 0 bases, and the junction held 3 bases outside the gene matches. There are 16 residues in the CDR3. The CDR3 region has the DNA TGTGCCAGCAGCTTCTTTAGCGGGGGGAGCACAGATACGCAGTATTTT. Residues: CASSFFSGGSTDTQYF.

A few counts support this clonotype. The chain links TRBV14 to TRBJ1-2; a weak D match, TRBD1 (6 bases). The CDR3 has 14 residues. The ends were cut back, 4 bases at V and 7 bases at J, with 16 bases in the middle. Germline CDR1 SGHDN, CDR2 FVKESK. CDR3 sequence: CASSLLSGDGGYTF. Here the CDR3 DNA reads TGTGCCAGCAGCCTTCTCTCAGGGGACGGTGGCTACACCTTC.

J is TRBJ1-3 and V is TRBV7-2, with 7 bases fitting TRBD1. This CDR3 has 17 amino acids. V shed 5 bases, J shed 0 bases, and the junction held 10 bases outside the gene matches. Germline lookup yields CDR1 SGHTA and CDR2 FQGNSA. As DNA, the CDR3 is TGTGCCAGCAGCCGGACCGGGACAGCGCGCTCTGGAAACACCATATATTTT. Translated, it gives CASSRTGTARSGNTIYF.

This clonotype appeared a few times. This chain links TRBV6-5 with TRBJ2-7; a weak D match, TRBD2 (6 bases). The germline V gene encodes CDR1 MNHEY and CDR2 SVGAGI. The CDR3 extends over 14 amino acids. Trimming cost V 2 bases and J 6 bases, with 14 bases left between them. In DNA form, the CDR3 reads TGTGCCAGCAGTTACCCGAATGGGCGGGGCGAGCAGTACTTC. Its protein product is CASSYPNGRGEQYF.

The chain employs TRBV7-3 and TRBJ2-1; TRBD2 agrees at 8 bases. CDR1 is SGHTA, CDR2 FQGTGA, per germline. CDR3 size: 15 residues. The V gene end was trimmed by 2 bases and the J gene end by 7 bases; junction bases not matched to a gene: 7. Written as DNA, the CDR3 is TGTGCCAGCAGCTTAGAAGGACTAGCTTATAATGAGCAGTTCTTC. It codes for CASSLEGLAYNEQFF.

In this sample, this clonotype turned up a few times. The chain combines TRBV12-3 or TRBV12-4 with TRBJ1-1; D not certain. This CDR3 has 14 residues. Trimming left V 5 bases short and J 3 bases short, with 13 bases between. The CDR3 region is CASSQPTSHTEAFF. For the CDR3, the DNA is TGTGCCAGCAGTCAACCAACCAGCCACACTGAAGCTTTCTTT.

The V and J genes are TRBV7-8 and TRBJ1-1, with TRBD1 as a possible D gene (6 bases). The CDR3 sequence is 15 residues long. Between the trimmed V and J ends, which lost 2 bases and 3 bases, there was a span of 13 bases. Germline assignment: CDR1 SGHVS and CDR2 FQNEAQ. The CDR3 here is CASSLNRRGYTEAFF. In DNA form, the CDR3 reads TGTGCCAGCAGCTTAAACCGCAGGGGTTACACTGAAGCTTTCTTT.

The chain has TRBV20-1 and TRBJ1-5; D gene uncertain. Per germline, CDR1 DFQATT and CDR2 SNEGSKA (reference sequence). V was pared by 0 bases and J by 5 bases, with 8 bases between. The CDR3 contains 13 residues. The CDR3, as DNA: TGCAGTGCTAGAGAACAGCGGGATCAGCCCCAGCATTTT. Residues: CSAREQRDQPQHF.

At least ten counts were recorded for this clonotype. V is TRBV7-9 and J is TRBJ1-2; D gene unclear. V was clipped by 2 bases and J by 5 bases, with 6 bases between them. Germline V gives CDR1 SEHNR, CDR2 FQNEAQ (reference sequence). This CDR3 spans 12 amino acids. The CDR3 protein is CASSLQAYGYTF. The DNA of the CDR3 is TGTGCCAGCAGCTTACAGGCTTATGGCTACACCTTC.

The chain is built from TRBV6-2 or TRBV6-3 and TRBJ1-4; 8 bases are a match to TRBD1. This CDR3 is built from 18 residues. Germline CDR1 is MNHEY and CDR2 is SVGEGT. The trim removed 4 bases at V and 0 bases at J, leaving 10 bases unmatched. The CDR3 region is CASSSRWDRTTTNEKLFF. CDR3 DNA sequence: TGTGCCAGCAGTTCACGGTGGGACAGGACCACAACTAATGAAAAACTGTTTTTT.

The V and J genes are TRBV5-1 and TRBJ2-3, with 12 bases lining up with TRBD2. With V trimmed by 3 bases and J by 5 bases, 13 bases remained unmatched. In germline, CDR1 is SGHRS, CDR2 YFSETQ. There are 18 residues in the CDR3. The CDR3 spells CASSYWTSGASSQDTQYF. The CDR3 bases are TGCGCCAGCAGCTATTGGACTAGCGGGGCCTCTAGTCAAGATACGCAGTATTTT.

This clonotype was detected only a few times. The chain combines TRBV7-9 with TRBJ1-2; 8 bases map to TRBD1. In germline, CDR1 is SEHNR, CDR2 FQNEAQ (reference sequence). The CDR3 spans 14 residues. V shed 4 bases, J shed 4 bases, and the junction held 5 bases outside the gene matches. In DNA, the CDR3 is TGTGCCAGCAGCTCGGGACAGGACTTCTATGGCTACACCTTC. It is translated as CASSSGQDFYGYTF.

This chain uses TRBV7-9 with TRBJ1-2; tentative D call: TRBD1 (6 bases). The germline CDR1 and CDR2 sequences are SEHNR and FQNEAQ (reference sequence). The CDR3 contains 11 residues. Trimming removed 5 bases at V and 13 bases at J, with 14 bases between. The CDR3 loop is CASSPWTAGTF. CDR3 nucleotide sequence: TGTGCCAGCAGCCCCTGGACAGCGGGCACCTTC.

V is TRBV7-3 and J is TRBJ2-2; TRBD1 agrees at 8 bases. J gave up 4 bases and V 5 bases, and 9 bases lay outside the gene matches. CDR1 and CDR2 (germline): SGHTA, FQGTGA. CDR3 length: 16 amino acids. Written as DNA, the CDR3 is TGTGCCAGCAGCGCCCCGCAGGGGGCCTTCACCGGGGAGCTGTTTTTT. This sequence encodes CASSAPQGAFTGELFF.

The CDR3, as DNA: TGTGCCAGCAGCAACCCCGGATTTGGACAGGGACCCTCCTACGAGCAGTACTTC. It is translated as CASSNPGFGQGPSYEQYF. J is TRBJ2-7 and V is TRBV7-9; 8 bases align to TRBD1. V lost 5 bases to trimming and J lost 0 bases; unmatched junction nucleotides: 15. This CDR3 is 18 amino acids long. Germline CDR1 and CDR2: SEHNR and FQNEAQ (reference sequence). The whole variable domain, remainder taken from reference TRBV7-9 and TRBJ2-7, is DTGVSQNPRHKITKRGQNVTFRCDPISEHNRLYWYRQTLGQGPEFLTYFQNEAQLEKSRLLSDRFSAERPKGSFSTLEIQRTEQGDSAMYLCASSNPGFGQGPSYEQYFGPGTRLTVT.

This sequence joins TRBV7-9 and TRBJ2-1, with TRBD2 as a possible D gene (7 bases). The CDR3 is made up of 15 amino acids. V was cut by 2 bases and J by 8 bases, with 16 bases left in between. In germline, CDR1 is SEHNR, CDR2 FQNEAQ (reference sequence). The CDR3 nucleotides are TGTGCCAGCAGCTTATTTACGGGGGGCTCGGATGAGCAGTTCTTC. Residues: CASSLFTGGSDEQFF.

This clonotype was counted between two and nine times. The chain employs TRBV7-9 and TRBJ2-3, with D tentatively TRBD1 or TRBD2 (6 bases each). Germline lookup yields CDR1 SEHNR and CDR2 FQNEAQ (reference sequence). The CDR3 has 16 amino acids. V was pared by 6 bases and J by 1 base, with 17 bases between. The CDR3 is CASRAGRGQGTDTQYF. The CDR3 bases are TGTGCCAGCAGGGCAGGACGGGGGCAGGGCACAGATACGCAGTATTTT.

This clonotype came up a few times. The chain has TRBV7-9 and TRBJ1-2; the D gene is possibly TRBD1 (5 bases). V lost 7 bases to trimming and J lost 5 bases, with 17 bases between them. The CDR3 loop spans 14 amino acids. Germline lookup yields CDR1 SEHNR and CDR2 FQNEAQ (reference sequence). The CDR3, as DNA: TGTGCCAGCATCCCCCCCCGGGGCACATATGGCTACACCTTC. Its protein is CASIPPRGTYGYTF.

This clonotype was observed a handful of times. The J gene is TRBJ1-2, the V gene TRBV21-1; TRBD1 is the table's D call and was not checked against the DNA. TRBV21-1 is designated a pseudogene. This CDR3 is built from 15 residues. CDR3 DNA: TGTGCCAGCAGCAAAGGTACCGGGACAGGTGGCGGCTACACCTTC. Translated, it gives CASSKGTGTGGGYTF.